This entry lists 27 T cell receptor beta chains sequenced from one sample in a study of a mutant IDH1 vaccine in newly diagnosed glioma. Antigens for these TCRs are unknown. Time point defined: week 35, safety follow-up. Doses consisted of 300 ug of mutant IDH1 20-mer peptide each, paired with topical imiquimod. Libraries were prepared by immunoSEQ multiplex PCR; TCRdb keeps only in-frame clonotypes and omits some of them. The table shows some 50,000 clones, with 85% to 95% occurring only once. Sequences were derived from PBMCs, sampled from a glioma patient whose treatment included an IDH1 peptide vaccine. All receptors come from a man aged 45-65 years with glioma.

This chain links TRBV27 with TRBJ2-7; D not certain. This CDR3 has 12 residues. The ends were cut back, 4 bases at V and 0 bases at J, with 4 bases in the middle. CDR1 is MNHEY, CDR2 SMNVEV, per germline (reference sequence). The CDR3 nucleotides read TGTGCCAGCAGTTCATCCTCCTACGAGCAGTACTTC. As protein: CASSSSSYEQYF.

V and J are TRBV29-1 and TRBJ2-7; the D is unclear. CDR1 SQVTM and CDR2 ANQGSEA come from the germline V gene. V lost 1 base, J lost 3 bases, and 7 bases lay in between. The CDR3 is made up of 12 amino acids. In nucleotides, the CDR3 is TGCAGCGTTGAAGGCCCGCGCTACGAGCAGTACTTC. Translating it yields CSVEGPRYEQYF.

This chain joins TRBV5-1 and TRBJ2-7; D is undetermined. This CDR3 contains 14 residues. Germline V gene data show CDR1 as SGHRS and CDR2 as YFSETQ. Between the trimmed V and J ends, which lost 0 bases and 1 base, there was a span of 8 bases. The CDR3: CASSLEPVSYEQYF. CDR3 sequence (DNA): TGCGCCAGCAGCTTGGAACCGGTTTCCTACGAGCAGTACTTC.

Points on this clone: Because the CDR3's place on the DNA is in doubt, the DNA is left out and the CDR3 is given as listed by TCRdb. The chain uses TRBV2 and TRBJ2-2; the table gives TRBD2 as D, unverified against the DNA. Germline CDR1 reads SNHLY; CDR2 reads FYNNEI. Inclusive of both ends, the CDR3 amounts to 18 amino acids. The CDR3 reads CASRPRLAGGRRAGELFF.

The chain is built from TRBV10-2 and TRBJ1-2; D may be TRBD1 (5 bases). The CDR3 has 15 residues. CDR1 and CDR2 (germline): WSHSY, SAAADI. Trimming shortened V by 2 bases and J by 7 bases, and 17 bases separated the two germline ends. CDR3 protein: CASSETVRAPSGYTF. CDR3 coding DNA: TGCGCCAGCAGTGAGACGGTCAGGGCCCCATCTGGCTACACCTTC.

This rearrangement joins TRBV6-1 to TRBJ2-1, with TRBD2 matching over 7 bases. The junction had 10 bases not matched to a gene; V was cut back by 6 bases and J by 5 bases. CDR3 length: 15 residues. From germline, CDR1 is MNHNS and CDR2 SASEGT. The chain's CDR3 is CASRNYGGRDNEQFF. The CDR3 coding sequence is TGTGCCAGCAGAAATTACGGGGGGAGAGACAATGAGCAGTTCTTC.

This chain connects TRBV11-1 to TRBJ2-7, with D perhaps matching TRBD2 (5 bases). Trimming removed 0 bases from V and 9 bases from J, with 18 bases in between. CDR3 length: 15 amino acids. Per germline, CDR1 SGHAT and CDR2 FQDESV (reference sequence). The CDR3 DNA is TGTGCCAGCAGCTTAGCCTCGGACTCGGCCGTCGGGCAGTACTTC. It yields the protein CASSLASDSAVGQYF.

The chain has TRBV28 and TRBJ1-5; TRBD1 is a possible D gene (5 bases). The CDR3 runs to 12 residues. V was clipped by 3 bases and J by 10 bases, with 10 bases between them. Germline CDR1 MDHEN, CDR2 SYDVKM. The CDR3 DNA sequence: TGTGCCAGCAGTTTCGGGGGACTACCCCAGCATTTT. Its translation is CASSFGGLPQHF.

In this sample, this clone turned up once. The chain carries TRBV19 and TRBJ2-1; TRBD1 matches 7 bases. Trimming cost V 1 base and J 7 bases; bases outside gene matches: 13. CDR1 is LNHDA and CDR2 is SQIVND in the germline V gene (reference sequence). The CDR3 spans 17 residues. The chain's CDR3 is CASSIARKRQGRNEQFF. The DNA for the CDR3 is TGTGCCAGTAGTATAGCCCGTAAGAGACAGGGTAGGAATGAGCAGTTCTTC.

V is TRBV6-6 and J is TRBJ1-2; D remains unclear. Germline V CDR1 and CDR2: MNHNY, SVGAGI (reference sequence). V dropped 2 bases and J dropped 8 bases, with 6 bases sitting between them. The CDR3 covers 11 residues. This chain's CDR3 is CASSYRGGYTF. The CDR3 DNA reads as TGTGCCAGCAGTTACCGTGGGGGCTACACCTTC.

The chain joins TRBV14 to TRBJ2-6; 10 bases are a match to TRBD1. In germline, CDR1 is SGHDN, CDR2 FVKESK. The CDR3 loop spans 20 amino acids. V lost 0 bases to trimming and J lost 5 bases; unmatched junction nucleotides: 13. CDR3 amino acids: CASSQDLLVRTGGWANVLTF. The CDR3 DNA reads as TGTGCCAGCAGCCAAGATCTTTTGGTTAGGACAGGGGGTTGGGCCAACGTCCTGACTTTC. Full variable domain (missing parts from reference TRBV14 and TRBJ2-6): EAGVTQFPSHSVIEKGQTVTLRCDPISGHDNLYWYRRVMGKEIKFLLHFVKESKQDESGMPNNRFLAERTGGTYSTLKVQPAELEDSGVYFCASSQDLLVRTGGWANVLTFGAGSRLTVL.

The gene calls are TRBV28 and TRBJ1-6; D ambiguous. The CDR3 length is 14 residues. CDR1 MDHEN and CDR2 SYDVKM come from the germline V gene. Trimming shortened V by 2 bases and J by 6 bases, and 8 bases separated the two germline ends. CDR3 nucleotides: TGTGCCAGCAGTTTAGGGCAGCCTAATTCACCCCTCCACTTT. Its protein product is CASSLGQPNSPLHF.

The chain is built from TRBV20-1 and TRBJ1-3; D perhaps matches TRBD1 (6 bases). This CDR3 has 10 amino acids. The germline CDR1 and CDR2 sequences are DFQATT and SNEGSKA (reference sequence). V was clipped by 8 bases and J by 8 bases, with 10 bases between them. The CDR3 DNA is TGCAGTACAGGGCGGGACACCATATATTTT. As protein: CSTGRDTIYF.

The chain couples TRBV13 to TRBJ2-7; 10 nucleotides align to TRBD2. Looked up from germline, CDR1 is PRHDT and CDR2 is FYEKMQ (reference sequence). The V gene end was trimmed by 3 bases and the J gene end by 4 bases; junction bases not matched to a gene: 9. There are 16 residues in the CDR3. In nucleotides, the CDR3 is TGTGCCAGCAGCTTTCAGCGGGAGGGCCTATCTTACGAGCAGTACTTC. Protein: CASSFQREGLSYEQYF.

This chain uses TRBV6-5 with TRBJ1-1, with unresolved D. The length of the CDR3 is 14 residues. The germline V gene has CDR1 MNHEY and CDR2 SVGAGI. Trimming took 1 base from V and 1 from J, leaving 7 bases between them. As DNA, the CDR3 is TGTGCCAGCAGTTACTACAAGACGAACACTGAAGCTTTCTTT. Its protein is CASSYYKTNTEAFF.

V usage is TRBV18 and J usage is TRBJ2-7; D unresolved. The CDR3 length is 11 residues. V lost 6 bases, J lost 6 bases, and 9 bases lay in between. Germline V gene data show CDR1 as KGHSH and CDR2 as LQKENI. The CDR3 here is CASSPSTEQYF. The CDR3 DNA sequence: TGTGCCAGCTCCCCAAGCACCGAGCAGTACTTC.

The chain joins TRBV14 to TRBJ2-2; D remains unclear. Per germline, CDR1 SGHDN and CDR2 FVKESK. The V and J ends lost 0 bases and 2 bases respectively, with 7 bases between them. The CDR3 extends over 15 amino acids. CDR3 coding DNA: TGTGCCAGCAGCCAAGATCTGGCCAACACCGGGGAGCTGTTTTTT. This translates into CASSQDLANTGELFF.

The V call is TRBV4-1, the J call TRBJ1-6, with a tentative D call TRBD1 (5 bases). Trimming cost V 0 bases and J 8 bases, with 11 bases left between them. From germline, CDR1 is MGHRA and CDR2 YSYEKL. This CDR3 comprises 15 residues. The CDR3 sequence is CASSQEEGSYSPLHF. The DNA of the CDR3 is TGCGCCAGCAGCCAAGAAGAGGGGTCTTATTCACCCCTCCACTTT.

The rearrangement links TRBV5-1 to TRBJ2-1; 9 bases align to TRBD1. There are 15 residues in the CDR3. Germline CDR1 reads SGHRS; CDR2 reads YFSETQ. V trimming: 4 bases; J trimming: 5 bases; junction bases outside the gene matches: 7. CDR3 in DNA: TGCGCCAGCAGCCATGGAGGGACAGGGAACAATGAGCAGTTCTTC. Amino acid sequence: CASSHGGTGNNEQFF.

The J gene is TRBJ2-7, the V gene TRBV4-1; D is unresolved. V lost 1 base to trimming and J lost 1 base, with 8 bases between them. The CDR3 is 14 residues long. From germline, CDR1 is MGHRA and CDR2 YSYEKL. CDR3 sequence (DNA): TGCGCCAGCAGCCAAGGCCCCGTTTCCTACGAGCAGTACTTC. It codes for CASSQGPVSYEQYF.

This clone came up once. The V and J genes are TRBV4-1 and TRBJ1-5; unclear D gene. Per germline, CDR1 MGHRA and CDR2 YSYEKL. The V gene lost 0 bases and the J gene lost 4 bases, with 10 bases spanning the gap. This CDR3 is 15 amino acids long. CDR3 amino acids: CASSQETTGNQPQHF. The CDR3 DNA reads TGCGCCAGCAGCCAAGAAACGACGGGAAATCAGCCCCAGCATTTT.

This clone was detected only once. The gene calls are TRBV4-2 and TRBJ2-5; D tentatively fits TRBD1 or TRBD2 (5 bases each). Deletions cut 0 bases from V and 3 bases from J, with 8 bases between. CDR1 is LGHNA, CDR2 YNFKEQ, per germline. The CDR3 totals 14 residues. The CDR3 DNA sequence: TGTGCCAGCAGCCAAGATGGGGGTAAAGAGACCCAGTACTTC. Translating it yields CASSQDGGKETQYF.

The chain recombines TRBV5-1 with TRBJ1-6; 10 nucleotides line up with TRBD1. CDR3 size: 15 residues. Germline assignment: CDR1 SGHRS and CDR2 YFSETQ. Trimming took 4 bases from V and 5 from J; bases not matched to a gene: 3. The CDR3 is CASSGTGADNSPLHF. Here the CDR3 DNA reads TGCGCCAGCAGCGGGACAGGGGCGGATAATTCACCCCTCCACTTT.

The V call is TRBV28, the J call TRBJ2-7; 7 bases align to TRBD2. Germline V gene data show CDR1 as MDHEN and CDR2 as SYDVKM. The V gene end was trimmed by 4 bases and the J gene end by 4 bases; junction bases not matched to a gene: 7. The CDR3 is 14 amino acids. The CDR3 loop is CASSSLAGGYEQYF. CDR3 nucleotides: TGTGCCAGCAGTTCCTTAGCGGGCGGGTACGAGCAGTACTTC.

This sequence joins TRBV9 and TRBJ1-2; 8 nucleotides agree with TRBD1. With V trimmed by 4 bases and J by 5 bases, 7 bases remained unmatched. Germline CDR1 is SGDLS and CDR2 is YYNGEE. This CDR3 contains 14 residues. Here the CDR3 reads CASSLTGAPYGYTF. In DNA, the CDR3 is TGTGCCAGCAGCTTGACAGGGGCTCCGTATGGCTACACCTTC.

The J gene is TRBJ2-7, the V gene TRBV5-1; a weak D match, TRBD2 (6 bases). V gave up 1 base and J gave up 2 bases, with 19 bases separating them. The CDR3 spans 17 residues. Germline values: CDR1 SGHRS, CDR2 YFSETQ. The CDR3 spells CASSLPKYSGATYEQYF. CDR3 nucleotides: TGCGCCAGCAGCTTGCCAAAGTATAGCGGAGCTACCTACGAGCAGTACTTC.

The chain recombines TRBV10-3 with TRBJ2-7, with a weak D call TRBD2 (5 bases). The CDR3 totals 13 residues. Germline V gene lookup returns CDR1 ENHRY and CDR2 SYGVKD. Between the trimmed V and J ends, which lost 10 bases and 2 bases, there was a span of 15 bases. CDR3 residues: CATFNRETYEQYF. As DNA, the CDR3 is TGTGCCACCTTTAACCGGGAAACCTACGAGCAGTACTTC.